The rows below give T cell receptor beta chains drawn from one sample of a study of control samples from healthy donors and cancer patients. Profiled with immunoSEQ multiplex PCR; TCRdb holds only in-frame clones, not every one. Of around 110,000 clones listed, 80% to 90% were seen once; the top ten hold around 1.2%. The sample consisted of PBMCs. These receptors were collected from a woman in her forties or fifties with colorectal cancer. CDR3s include the opening cysteine and the closing phenylalanine or tryptophan. The D gene is left open where the match is weak. Some rows mark clone size as missing; the rest say once, few, many or name a class of expanded clone.

J gene	D gene	V gene	clone size	CDR3 length	CDR3 DNA	CDR3 protein
TRBJ1-1	NA	TRBV4-1	NA	14	TGCGCCAGCAGCCAAATCGGCGGAGCGGATGAAGCTTTCTTT	CASSQIGGADEAFF
TRBJ1-6	NA	TRBV6-1	NA	13	TGTGCCAGCAGTTTTGCCGAGAATTCACCCCTCCACTTT	CASSFAENSPLHF
TRBJ1-5	TRBD1	TRBV12-3/TRBV12-4	once	13	TGTGCCAGCAGGAACAGGGGTGATCAGCCCCAGCATTTT	CASRNRGDQPQHF
TRBJ2-5	NA	TRBV10-3	NA	17	TGTGCCATCAGTGAGTCGATGAAGGGCCCGGACCAAGAGACCCAGTACTTC	CAISESMKGPDQETQYF
TRBJ2-7	NA	TRBV2	few	16	TGTGCCAGCAGTGAAGAGGGACGGGGGCTCTCCTACGAGCAGTACTTC	CASSEEGRGLSYEQYF
TRBJ2-1	NA	TRBV2	NA	14	TGTGCCAGCAGAGGGGGGGGCTCCTACAATGAGCAGTTCTTC	CASRGGGSYNEQFF
TRBJ1-3	NA	TRBV9	NA	15	TGTGCCAGCAGCGTAGGCCAGGGTGATGGAAACACCATATATTTT	CASSVGQGDGNTIYF
TRBJ1-1	NA	TRBV20-1	few	11	TGCAGTGCTAGTGTGAACACTGAAGCTTTCTTT	CSASVNTEAFF
TRBJ1-5	NA	TRBV11-2	NA	17	TGTGCCAGCAGCTTAGGTTCAGGTCCAACCAGCAATCAGCCCCAGCATTTT	CASSLGSGPTSNQPQHF
TRBJ1-4	NA	TRBV25-1	NA	14	TGTGCCAGCAGTGAATTTGGGAGTCTTGAAAAACTGTTTTTT	CASSEFGSLEKLFF
TRBJ2-3	NA	TRBV2	NA	14	TGTGCCAGCAGTGATTCGAAATCGGTAGATACGCAGTATTTT	CASSDSKSVDTQYF
TRBJ2-3	NA	TRBV6-6	NA	15	TGTGCCAGCAACCACGGGCCCTCGCTGGCAGATACGCAGTATTTT	CASNHGPSLADTQYF
TRBJ2-2	NA	TRBV7-3	NA	15	TGTGCCAGCAGCCCCGGAGGGGTGGGCACCGGGGAGCTGTTTTTT	CASSPGGVGTGELFF
TRBJ2-3	NA	TRBV27	NA	14	TGTGCCAGCAGTACACTACGCCGCACAGATACGCAGTATTTT	CASSTLRRTDTQYF
TRBJ2-2	NA	TRBV27	NA	16	TGTGCCAGCACCATCTCCCCATTTAATGATCCCGGGGAGCTGTTTTTT	CASTISPFNDPGELFF
TRBJ2-6	NA	TRBV5-1	NA	15	TGCGCCAGCAGCTTGACAGGGTCTGGGGCCAACGTCCTGACTTTC	CASSLTGSGANVLTF